The 2 T cell receptor beta chains in this list originate from one sample, sequenced in a study of T cell responses to AZD1222 COVID-19 vaccine. The repertoire was sequenced with immunoSEQ multiplex PCR; TCRdb's copy has only in-frame clones and lacks some. The table shows about 110,000 clones, with approximately 89% occurring only once. This sample comprised peripheral blood, obtained on day 0 of MenACWY control vaccination. The receptors come from an adult in good health.

The chain employs TRBV4-2 and TRBJ2-5, with D possibly matching TRBD2 (5 bases). Germline V gene lookup returns CDR1 LGHNA and CDR2 YNFKEQ. The CDR3 has 13 residues. Trimming cost V 2 bases and J 5 bases, with 9 bases left between them. The CDR3 nucleotides are TGTGCCAGCAGCCAAAGGCCGGGGGAGACCCAGTACTTC. This encodes CASSQRPGETQYF.

The CDR3 loop is CASSAGPQGTEAFF. The CDR3 nucleotides read TGTGCCAGCAGTGCGGGGCCCCAAGGCACTGAAGCTTTCTTT. The chain has TRBV2 and TRBJ1-1; maybe TRBD1 (5 bases). Germline V gene sequence: CDR1 SNHLY, CDR2 FYNNEI. Trimming took off 4 bases at V and 4 bases at J, with 13 bases between the two ends. This CDR3 region has 14 residues.